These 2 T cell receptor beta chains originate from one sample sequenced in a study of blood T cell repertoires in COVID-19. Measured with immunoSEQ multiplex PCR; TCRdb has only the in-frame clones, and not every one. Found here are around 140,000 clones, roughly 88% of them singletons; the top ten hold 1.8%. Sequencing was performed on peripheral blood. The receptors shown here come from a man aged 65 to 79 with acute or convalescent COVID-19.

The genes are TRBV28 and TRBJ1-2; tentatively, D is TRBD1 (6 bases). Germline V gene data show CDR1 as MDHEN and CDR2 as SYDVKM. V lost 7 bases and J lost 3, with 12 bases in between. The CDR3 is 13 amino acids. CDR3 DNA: TGTGCCAGCACCTTCGACAGGTACTATGGCTACACCTTC. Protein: CASTFDRYYGYTF.

This CDR3 is CATGRQGLREAFF. The DNA of the CDR3 is TGTGCCACCGGGAGACAGGGGCTAAGAGAAGCTTTCTTT. The chain links TRBV6-5 to TRBJ1-1; 8 bases fit TRBD1. V dropped 10 bases and J dropped 8; count of bases not matched to a gene: 12. The CDR3 totals 13 residues. From germline, CDR1 is MNHEY and CDR2 SVGAGI.